This T cell receptor (beta chain) emerged from a study of T cell responses to AZD1222 COVID-19 vaccine. Study background: Second doses that came at about 4 or about 12 weeks were put together.

Worth noting for this clone: What it binds is not known.

CDR3 length equals 13 residues. V was clipped by 7 bases and J by 2 bases; unmatched bases: 4. Germline V lookup: CDR1 SNHLY, CDR2 FYNNEI. Broader study findings: Spike-wide vaccine-associated CD4 TCRs dominated at 160-218 and 743-854. Spike-specific TCRs gained breadth and depth after people received two AZD1222 doses.

Generated by immunoSEQ multiplex PCR, the TCRdb table keeps only in-frame clones and is missing some. The data contain about 45,000 clones, less than 85% of them singletons. Sample: peripheral blood, taken on day 0 of AZD1222 vaccination. The clonotype was recovered from an adult in good health. The V gene is TRBV2, the J gene TRBJ1-2; 7 bases fit TRBD1. The CDR3 DNA follows: TGTGCCAGCAACGCGGGACAGAACTATGGCTACACCTTC. This gives the protein CASNAGQNYGYTF.